The 15 T cell receptor beta chains below were found in one sample sequenced in a study of OX40 agonist ivuxolimab in advanced cancers. Using immunoSEQ multiplex PCR, the repertoire was profiled, and TCRdb retains in-frame clones only, with some absent. The sample lists tens of thousands of clones, around 90% seen once, with approximately 1.2% in the top ten. Sequencing used CD4+ or CD8+ T cells sorted from blood, obtained in a trial of the OX40 agonist ivuxolimab. The receptor source for this set is an adult with an advanced solid tumor such as melanoma, head and neck, liver or kidney cancer.

The CDR3: CASSPTSSSNNEQFF. CDR3 nucleotides: TGTGCCAGCAGCCCGACTAGTTCGTCTAACAATGAGCAGTTCTTC. The chain couples TRBV9 to TRBJ2-1; D may be TRBD2 (6 bases). CDR3 length: 15 amino acids. Trimming cost V 4 bases and J 5 bases, with 16 bases left between them. CDR1 is SGDLS and CDR2 is YYNGEE in the germline V gene.

The rearrangement links TRBV7-9 to TRBJ2-1, with TRBD1 matching over 10 bases. This CDR3 has 14 amino acids. V trimming: 6 bases; J trimming: 12 bases; junction bases outside the gene matches: 11. CDR1 SEHNR and CDR2 FQNEAQ come from the germline V gene (reference sequence). Written as DNA, the CDR3 is TGTGCCAGCAGTTCCGGGACAGGGGTAACTGGGCAGTTCTTC. Amino acid sequence: CASSSGTGVTGQFF.

The chain is built from TRBV30 and TRBJ1-3; 8 positions agree with TRBD1. With V trimmed by 3 bases and J by 0 bases, 1 base remained unmatched. This CDR3 spans 14 amino acids. Germline assignment: CDR1 GTSNPN and CDR2 SVGIG (reference sequence). The CDR3 DNA is TGTGCCTGGAGCACAGGGGGCTCTGGAAACACCATATATTTT. This codes for CAWSTGGSGNTIYF.

In this sample, this clone turned up a few times. The V call is TRBV6-5, the J call TRBJ1-1; D uncertain. The germline V gene has CDR1 MNHEY and CDR2 SVGAGI. There are 12 residues in the CDR3. Trimming left V 4 bases short and J 1 base short, with 4 bases between. The CDR3 nucleotides read TGTGCCAGCAGTTCGGGGAACACTGAAGCTTTCTTT. Its translation: CASSSGNTEAFF.

This chain connects TRBV5-4 to TRBJ2-5, with a weak D call TRBD1 (6 bases). V was clipped by 4 bases and J by 0 bases, with 10 bases between them. The CDR3 sequence is 14 residues long. The germline CDR1 and CDR2 sequences are SGHNT and YYREEE (reference sequence). The CDR3 DNA reads as TGTGCCAGCAGCCCCTGGACAGACCAAGAGACCCAGTACTTC. It codes for CASSPWTDQETQYF.

The chain carries TRBV6-1 and TRBJ2-3; D is possibly TRBD1 or TRBD2 (7 bases each). The ends were cut back, 4 bases at V and 4 bases at J, with 12 bases in the middle. From germline, CDR1 is MNHNS and CDR2 SASEGT. CDR3 length: 14 residues. CDR3 residues: CASSAQGGADTQYF. The CDR3 region has the DNA TGTGCCAGCAGTGCCCAGGGGGGGGCAGATACGCAGTATTTT.

The genes are TRBV2 and TRBJ2-2; the D gene could be TRBD1 or TRBD2 (5 bases each). CDR3 length equals 14 residues. The germline V gene has CDR1 SNHLY and CDR2 FYNNEI. V lost 6 bases and J lost 0, with 8 bases in between. CDR3 DNA: TGTGCCAGCAGAGAGGGGACGAACACCGGGGAGCTGTTTTTT. Translating gives CASREGTNTGELFF. The full variable domain, rest sourced from reference TRBV2 and TRBJ2-2, is EPEVTQTPSHQVTQMGQEVILRCVPISNHLYFYWYRQILGQKVEFLVSFYNNEISEKSEIFDDQFSVERPDGSNFTLKIRSTKLEDSAMYFCASREGTNTGELFFGEGSRLTVL.

The chain recombines TRBV19 with TRBJ1-1; D might be TRBD1 (6 bases). Trimming cost V 3 bases and J 0 bases, with 8 bases left between them. Germline V gene data show CDR1 as LNHDA and CDR2 as SQIVND (reference sequence). The CDR3 spans 14 residues. CDR3 sequence reads: CASSIQGLNTEAFF. The CDR3 nucleotides read TGTGCCAGTAGTATTCAGGGGTTGAACACTGAAGCTTTCTTT.

This chain connects TRBV6-4 to TRBJ2-1, with TRBD1 identical over 7 bases. The CDR3 is made up of 13 amino acids. The germline V gene has CDR1 MRHNA and CDR2 SNTAGT. V shed 5 bases, J shed 3 bases, and the junction held 1 base outside the gene matches. The chain's CDR3 is CASSRQGYNEQFF. The CDR3, as DNA: TGTGCCAGCAGTCGACAGGGCTACAATGAGCAGTTCTTC.

A remark on this clone: An end of the junction does not agree with germline; a read error may underlie this. V gene TRBV30 combines with J gene TRBJ2-1, with D perhaps matching TRBD1 (6 bases). In germline, CDR1 is GTSNPN, CDR2 SVGIG (reference sequence). The CDR3 totals 13 residues. The CDR3 protein is CAWKHQAGAKAIF. The CDR3, as DNA: TGTGCCTGGAAACATCAAGCAGGGGCAAAGGCAATCTTC.

The rearrangement joins TRBV5-1 to TRBJ2-3; 10 positions match TRBD2. There are 19 residues in the CDR3. CDR1 and CDR2 from the germline V gene are SGHRS and YFSETQ. The V and J ends lost 1 base and 1 base, in that order; junction bases with no gene match: 12. The CDR3 here is CASSLWGSTGTSGTDTQYF. The CDR3, as DNA: TGCGCCAGCAGCTTGTGGGGCAGTACCGGGACTAGCGGCACAGATACGCAGTATTTT.

V gene TRBV27 combines with J gene TRBJ2-6, with 8 bases identical to TRBD1. Germline V gene sequence: CDR1 MNHEY, CDR2 SMNVEV (reference sequence). The CDR3 runs 18 residues. After removal of 4 bases from V and 0 bases from J, the junction contained 8 bases not matched to a gene. The CDR3 loop is CASSWTGYSNSGANVLTF. The CDR3 DNA reads as TGTGCCAGCAGTTGGACAGGGTACTCAAACTCTGGGGCCAACGTCCTGACTTTC.

This clone was detected a few times. The J gene is TRBJ1-5, the V gene TRBV19; perhaps TRBD1 as D (6 bases). CDR1 and CDR2 from the germline V gene are LNHDA and SQIVND (reference sequence). This CDR3 is 14 amino acids long. Trimming cost V 3 bases and J 7 bases, with 13 bases left between them. CDR3 DNA sequence: TGTGCCAGTAGTATGCCCCAGGGGAGGCAGCCCCAGCATTTT. It encodes CASSMPQGRQPQHF.

This rearrangement joins TRBV28 to TRBJ1-2; D not certain. Germline CDR1 is MDHEN and CDR2 is SYDVKM. The CDR3 is made up of 13 amino acids. Trimming left V 9 bases short and J 0 bases short, with 11 bases between. The CDR3 DNA is TGTGCCAGTGTGGACGGTACTAACTATGGCTACACCTTC. Translation: CASVDGTNYGYTF.

A note on this clone: The junction departs from germline at one end; a sequencing error may be responsible. The rearrangement links TRBV6-5 to TRBJ2-1, with 9 nucleotides matching TRBD1. CDR1 and CDR2 from the germline V gene are MNHEY and SVGAGI. This CDR3 contains 13 residues. In DNA, the CDR3 is TGTGCCAGCAGTTACGAAACCGGGACAGGGCCGATCTTC. Translation gives CASSYETGTGPIF.